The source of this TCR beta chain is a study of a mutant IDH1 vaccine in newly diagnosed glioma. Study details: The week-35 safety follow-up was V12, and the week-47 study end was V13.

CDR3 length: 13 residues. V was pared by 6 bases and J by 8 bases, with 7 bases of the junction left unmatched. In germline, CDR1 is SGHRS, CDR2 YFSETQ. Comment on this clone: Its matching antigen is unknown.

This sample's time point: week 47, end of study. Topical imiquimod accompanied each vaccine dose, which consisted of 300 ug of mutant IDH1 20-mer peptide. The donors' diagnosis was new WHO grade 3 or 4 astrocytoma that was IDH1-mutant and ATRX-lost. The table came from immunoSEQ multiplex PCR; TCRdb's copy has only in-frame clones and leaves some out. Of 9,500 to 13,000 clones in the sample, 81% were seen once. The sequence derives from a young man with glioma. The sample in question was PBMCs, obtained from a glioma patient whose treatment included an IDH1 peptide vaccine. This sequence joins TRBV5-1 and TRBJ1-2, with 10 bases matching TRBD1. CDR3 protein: CASTFQTGGGYTF. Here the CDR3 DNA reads TGCGCCAGCACTTTCCAGACAGGGGGCGGCTACACCTTC.